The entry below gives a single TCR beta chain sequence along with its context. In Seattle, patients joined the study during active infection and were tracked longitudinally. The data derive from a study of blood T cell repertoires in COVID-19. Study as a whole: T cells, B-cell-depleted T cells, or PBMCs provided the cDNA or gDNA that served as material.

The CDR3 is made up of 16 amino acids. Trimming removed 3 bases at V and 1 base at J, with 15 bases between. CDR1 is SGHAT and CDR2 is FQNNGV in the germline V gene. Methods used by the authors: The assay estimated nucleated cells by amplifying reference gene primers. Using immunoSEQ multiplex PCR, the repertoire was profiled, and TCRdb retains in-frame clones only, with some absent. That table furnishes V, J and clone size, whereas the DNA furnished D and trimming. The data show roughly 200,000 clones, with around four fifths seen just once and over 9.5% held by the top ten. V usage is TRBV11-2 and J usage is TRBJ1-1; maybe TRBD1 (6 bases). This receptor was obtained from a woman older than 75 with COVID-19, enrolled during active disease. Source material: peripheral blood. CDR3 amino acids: CASSFSEIRGNTEAFF. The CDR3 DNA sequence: TGTGCCAGCAGCTTTAGTGAGATCAGGGGGAACACTGAAGCTTTCTTT.